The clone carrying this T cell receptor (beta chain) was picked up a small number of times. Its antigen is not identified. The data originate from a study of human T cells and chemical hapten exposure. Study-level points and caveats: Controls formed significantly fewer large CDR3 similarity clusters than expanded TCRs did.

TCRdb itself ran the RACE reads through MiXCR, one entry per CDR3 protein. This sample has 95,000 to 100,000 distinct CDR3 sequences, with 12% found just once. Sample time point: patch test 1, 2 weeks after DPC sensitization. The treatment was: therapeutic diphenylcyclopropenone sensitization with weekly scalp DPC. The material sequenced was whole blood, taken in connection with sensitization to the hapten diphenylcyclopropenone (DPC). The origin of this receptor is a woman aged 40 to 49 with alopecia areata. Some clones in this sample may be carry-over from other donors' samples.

The CDR3 DNA reads TGCAGTGCTAGTTTCCACCAAGAGACCCAGTACTTC. As protein: CSASFHQETQYF. The rearrangement joins TRBV20-1 to TRBJ2-5, with D uncertain. Looked up from germline, CDR1 is DFQATT and CDR2 is SNEGSKA (reference sequence). V lost 3 bases and J lost 0, with 5 bases in between. There are 12 residues in the CDR3.